A selection of T cell receptor beta chains follows, all from one sample in a study of blood T cell repertoires in COVID-19. Repertoires were generated with immunoSEQ multiplex PCR, while TCRdb's copy carries only in-frame clones and drops some. The sample includes around 300,000 clones, 89% of them seen just once. The sequenced sample consisted of peripheral blood. The receptors shown here come from a man aged 50 or older with acute or convalescent COVID-19. Each CDR3 is given with its conserved first and last residue. Each record gives: J gene, clone size, V gene, D gene, CDR3 protein, CDR3 DNA. A D gene is named only where the DNA matches it firmly. Size is stated for part of the rows, as once, few or many counts, or as a class when the clone is expanded.

J gene: TRBJ1-2
clone size: NA
V gene: TRBV7-2
D gene: TRBD1
CDR3 protein: CASNSGQVGRYTF
CDR3 DNA: TGTGCCAGCAACTCAGGACAGGTCGGCCGCTACACCTTC

J gene: TRBJ2-5
clone size: NA
V gene: TRBV3-1/TRBV3-2
D gene: NA
CDR3 protein: CASSQGRKETQYF
CDR3 DNA: TGTGCCAGCAGCCAAGGGAGAAAAGAGACCCAGTACTTC

J gene: TRBJ1-1
clone size: NA
V gene: TRBV6-1
D gene: NA
CDR3 protein: CASSEYRPGSEAFF
CDR3 DNA: TGTGCCAGCAGTGAGTATCGGCCAGGCTCAGAAGCTTTCTTT

J gene: TRBJ2-1
clone size: NA
V gene: TRBV7-9
D gene: TRBD1
CDR3 protein: CASSHRDRGFNEQFF
CDR3 DNA: TGTGCCAGCAGTCACCGGGACAGGGGATTCAATGAGCAGTTCTTC

J gene: TRBJ2-7
clone size: NA
V gene: TRBV30
D gene: TRBD1
CDR3 protein: CAWSAGTGGSYEQYF
CDR3 DNA: TGTGCCTGGAGTGCCGGGACAGGGGGTTCCTACGAGCAGTACTTC

J gene: TRBJ2-1
clone size: once
V gene: TRBV7-2
D gene: NA
CDR3 protein: CASSLWGQLGEQFF
CDR3 DNA: TGTGCCAGCAGCCTGTGGGGACAACTCGGTGAGCAGTTCTTC

J gene: TRBJ1-3
clone size: once
V gene: TRBV27
D gene: NA
CDR3 protein: CASSLLRVRRSGNTIYF
CDR3 DNA: TGTGCCAGCAGTTTATTGAGGGTCCGCCGCTCTGGAAACACCATATATTTT

J gene: TRBJ2-7
clone size: NA
V gene: TRBV4-1
D gene: NA
CDR3 protein: CASSQTSSYEQYF
CDR3 DNA: TGCGCCAGCAGCCAAACTTCGTCGTACGAGCAGTACTTC

J gene: TRBJ2-1
clone size: NA
V gene: TRBV11-3
D gene: NA
CDR3 protein: CASSATGTEQFF
CDR3 DNA: TGTGCCAGCAGCGCAACAGGAACTGAGCAGTTCTTC

J gene: TRBJ1-1
clone size: once
V gene: TRBV27
D gene: TRBD1
CDR3 protein: CASSSRQGGNTEAFF
CDR3 DNA: TGTGCCAGCAGTTCGCGACAGGGGGGGAACACTGAAGCTTTCTTT

J gene: TRBJ2-7
clone size: NA
V gene: TRBV18
D gene: TRBD1
CDR3 protein: CASSTPGQGDYEQYF
CDR3 DNA: TGTGCCAGCTCAACGCCGGGACAGGGGGATTACGAGCAGTACTTC

J gene: TRBJ2-1
clone size: NA
V gene: TRBV3-1/TRBV3-2
D gene: NA
CDR3 protein: CASSHPRGSADNEQFF
CDR3 DNA: TGTGCCAGCAGCCACCCGCGGGGATCTGCGGACAATGAGCAGTTCTTC

J gene: TRBJ2-5
clone size: NA
V gene: TRBV7-9
D gene: TRBD1
CDR3 protein: CASSYQGAEETQYF
CDR3 DNA: TGTGCCAGCAGCTATCAGGGGGCGGAAGAGACCCAGTACTTC

J gene: TRBJ1-1
clone size: NA
V gene: TRBV6-1
D gene: NA
CDR3 protein: CASSENRQNTEAFF
CDR3 DNA: TGTGCCAGCAGTGAGAACAGACAGAACACTGAAGCTTTCTTT

J gene: TRBJ1-2
clone size: NA
V gene: TRBV25-1
D gene: NA
CDR3 protein: CASSESPVVRYTF
CDR3 DNA: TGTGCCAGCAGTGAATCCCCAGTCGTGCGCTACACCTTC

J gene: TRBJ2-3
clone size: NA
V gene: TRBV2
D gene: TRBD1
CDR3 protein: CASSRDRSTDTQYF
CDR3 DNA: TGTGCCAGCAGCAGGGACAGGTCGACAGATACGCAGTATTTT

J gene: TRBJ1-1
clone size: NA
V gene: TRBV10-1
D gene: NA
CDR3 protein: CASKEGPNTEAFF
CDR3 DNA: TGCGCCAGCAAGGAGGGACCTAACACTGAAGCTTTCTTT

J gene: TRBJ1-1
clone size: NA
V gene: TRBV7-9
D gene: TRBD1
CDR3 protein: CASSSTQGGTEAFF
CDR3 DNA: TGTGCCAGCAGCTCGACACAGGGGGGGACTGAAGCTTTCTTT

J gene: TRBJ2-3
clone size: NA
V gene: TRBV27
D gene: TRBD2
CDR3 protein: CASSSTLAGLSTDTQYF
CDR3 DNA: TGTGCCAGCAGTTCCACACTAGCGGGGCTTAGCACAGATACGCAGTATTTT

J gene: TRBJ1-1
clone size: few
V gene: TRBV7-9
D gene: NA
CDR3 protein: CASSSRLKQGSLNTEAFF
CDR3 DNA: TGTGCCAGCAGCTCGAGACTAAAACAGGGCTCCCTGAACACTGAAGCTTTCTTT

J gene: TRBJ1-1
clone size: NA
V gene: TRBV7-8
D gene: NA
CDR3 protein: CASSLLGVNTEAFF
CDR3 DNA: TGTGCCAGCAGCTTACTAGGGGTCAACACTGAAGCTTTCTTT

J gene: TRBJ1-1
clone size: NA
V gene: TRBV6-2/TRBV6-3
D gene: NA
CDR3 protein: CASSHTASPGTEAFF
CDR3 DNA: TGTGCCAGCAGCCACACAGCGTCGCCGGGGACTGAAGCTTTCTTT

J gene: TRBJ2-2
clone size: NA
V gene: TRBV3-1/TRBV3-2
D gene: NA
CDR3 protein: CASSQRGAGELFF
CDR3 DNA: TGTGCCAGCAGCCAAAGGGGCGCCGGGGAGCTGTTTTTT

J gene: TRBJ2-2
clone size: once
V gene: TRBV6-6
D gene: NA
CDR3 protein: CASSRLGQNTGELFF
CDR3 DNA: TGTGCCAGCAGTCGGCTGGGACAGAACACCGGGGAGCTGTTTTTT

J gene: TRBJ1-2
clone size: NA
V gene: TRBV9
D gene: NA
CDR3 protein: CASSVVAGNGYTF
CDR3 DNA: TGTGCCAGCAGCGTAGTTGCGGGGAATGGCTACACCTTC

J gene: TRBJ2-1
clone size: NA
V gene: TRBV9
D gene: NA
CDR3 protein: CASSVGQGSYNEQFF
CDR3 DNA: TGTGCCAGCAGCGTAGGCCAGGGCTCCTACAATGAGCAGTTCTTC

J gene: TRBJ1-4
clone size: NA
V gene: TRBV4-1
D gene: NA
CDR3 protein: CASSQLGGVRTNEKLFF
CDR3 DNA: TGCGCCAGCAGCCAACTAGGGGGAGTTCGGACTAATGAAAAACTGTTTTTT

J gene: TRBJ2-1
clone size: NA
V gene: TRBV3-1/TRBV3-2
D gene: TRBD1
CDR3 protein: CASSQGTGEEFF
CDR3 DNA: TGTGCCAGCAGCCAAGGGACAGGGGAGGAGTTCTTC

J gene: TRBJ1-5
clone size: NA
V gene: TRBV29-1
D gene: NA
CDR3 protein: CSVSEGTYQPQHF
CDR3 DNA: TGCAGCGTCTCGGAGGGCACTTATCAGCCCCAGCATTTT

J gene: TRBJ1-6
clone size: few
V gene: TRBV30
D gene: NA
CDR3 protein: CAWSWEGHSYNSPLHF
CDR3 DNA: TGTGCCTGGTCTTGGGAGGGACACTCCTATAATTCACCCCTCCACTTT

J gene: TRBJ2-7
clone size: NA
V gene: TRBV12-3/TRBV12-4
D gene: TRBD1
CDR3 protein: CASSLGQGKYF
CDR3 DNA: TGTGCCAGCAGTTTAGGACAGGGGAAGTACTTC

J gene: TRBJ1-3
clone size: NA
V gene: TRBV9
D gene: TRBD1
CDR3 protein: CASSVGQGSGNTIYF
CDR3 DNA: TGTGCCAGCAGCGTAGGACAGGGCTCTGGAAACACCATATATTTT

J gene: TRBJ1-5
clone size: few
V gene: TRBV4-2
D gene: NA
CDR3 protein: CASSQDRGSNQPQHF
CDR3 DNA: TGTGCCAGCAGCCAAGATAGGGGGAGCAATCAGCCCCAGCATTTT

J gene: TRBJ2-1
clone size: NA
V gene: TRBV4-1
D gene: NA
CDR3 protein: CASSQVGGGPGNEQFF
CDR3 DNA: TGCGCCAGCAGCCAAGTGGGTGGGGGCCCCGGTAATGAGCAGTTCTTC

J gene: TRBJ2-1
clone size: NA
V gene: TRBV3-1/TRBV3-2
D gene: NA
CDR3 protein: CASSPSFGIYSYNEQFF
CDR3 DNA: TGTGCCAGCAGCCCCTCCTTCGGGATCTACTCCTACAATGAGCAGTTCTTC

J gene: TRBJ1-2
clone size: NA
V gene: TRBV10-3
D gene: NA
CDR3 protein: CAISEQSTHYGYTF
CDR3 DNA: TGTGCCATCAGTGAGCAGTCCACCCACTATGGCTACACCTTC

J gene: TRBJ2-1
clone size: NA
V gene: TRBV7-5
D gene: NA
CDR3 protein: CARSLAKVRRVDEQFF
CDR3 DNA: TGTGCCAGAAGCTTAGCTAAAGTGCGTCGCGTCGATGAGCAGTTCTTC

J gene: TRBJ2-7
clone size: NA
V gene: TRBV6-5
D gene: TRBD1
CDR3 protein: CASSPGQDSYEQYF
CDR3 DNA: TGTGCCAGCAGCCCGGGACAGGACTCCTACGAGCAGTACTTC

J gene: TRBJ2-3
clone size: NA
V gene: TRBV10-1
D gene: TRBD2
CDR3 protein: CASSESGVGTDTQYF
CDR3 DNA: TGCGCCAGCAGTGAGAGCGGGGTGGGGACCGATACGCAGTATTTT

J gene: TRBJ1-6
clone size: NA
V gene: TRBV27
D gene: NA
CDR3 protein: CASSSDSRSPLHF
CDR3 DNA: TGTGCCAGCAGTTCTGACTCGCGCTCACCCCTCCACTTT

J gene: TRBJ1-2
clone size: NA
V gene: TRBV5-1
D gene: TRBD1
CDR3 protein: CASSLGDSGHGYTF
CDR3 DNA: TGCGCCAGCAGCTTGGGGGACAGCGGTCATGGCTACACCTTC

J gene: TRBJ2-6
clone size: once
V gene: TRBV7-9
D gene: NA
CDR3 protein: CASSPRGRGAGANVLTF
CDR3 DNA: TGTGCCAGCAGCCCTAGGGGCAGGGGGGCGGGGGCCAACGTCCTGACTTTC

J gene: TRBJ1-4
clone size: NA
V gene: TRBV11-2
D gene: NA
CDR3 protein: CASSRGHYTTTNEKLFF
CDR3 DNA: TGTGCCAGCAGCCGCGGACACTACACCACAACTAATGAAAAACTGTTTTTT

J gene: TRBJ1-1
clone size: NA
V gene: TRBV4-1
D gene: NA
CDR3 protein: CASSHGGIFEAFF
CDR3 DNA: TGCGCCAGCAGCCACGGGGGGATTTTTGAAGCTTTCTTT

J gene: TRBJ2-7
clone size: few
V gene: TRBV12-5
D gene: TRBD2
CDR3 protein: CASAPTRTSGDYEQYF
CDR3 DNA: TGTGCTAGTGCCCCAACTCGGACTAGCGGGGACTACGAGCAGTACTTC

J gene: TRBJ2-5
clone size: NA
V gene: TRBV3-1/TRBV3-2
D gene: NA
CDR3 protein: CASRNEGRQETQYF
CDR3 DNA: TGTGCCAGCAGAAACGAGGGCAGACAAGAGACCCAGTACTTC

J gene: TRBJ1-1
clone size: NA
V gene: TRBV13
D gene: NA
CDR3 protein: CATHPRQNTEAFF
CDR3 DNA: TGTGCCACCCATCCGCGGCAGAACACTGAAGCTTTCTTT

J gene: TRBJ2-6
clone size: NA
V gene: TRBV15
D gene: NA
CDR3 protein: CATSRDYTAGANVLTF
CDR3 DNA: TGTGCCACCAGCAGAGATTACACAGCTGGGGCCAACGTCCTGACTTTC